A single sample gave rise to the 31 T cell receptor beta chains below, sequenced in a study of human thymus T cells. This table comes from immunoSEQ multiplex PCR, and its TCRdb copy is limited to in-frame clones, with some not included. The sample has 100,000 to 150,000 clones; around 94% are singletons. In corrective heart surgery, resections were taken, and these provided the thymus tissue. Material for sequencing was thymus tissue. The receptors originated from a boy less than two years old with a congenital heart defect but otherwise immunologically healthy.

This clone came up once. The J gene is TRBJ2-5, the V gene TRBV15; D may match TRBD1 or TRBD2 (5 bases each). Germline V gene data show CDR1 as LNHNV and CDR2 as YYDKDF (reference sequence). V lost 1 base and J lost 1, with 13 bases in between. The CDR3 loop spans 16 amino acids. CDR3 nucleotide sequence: TGTGCCACCAGCAGAGTTCGGACCGGGACCCAAGAGACCCAGTACTTC. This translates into CATSRVRTGTQETQYF.

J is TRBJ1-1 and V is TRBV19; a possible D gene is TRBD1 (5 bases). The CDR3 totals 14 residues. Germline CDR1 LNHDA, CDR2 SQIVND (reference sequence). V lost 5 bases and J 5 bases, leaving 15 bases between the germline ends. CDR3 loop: CASSPRGGITEAFF. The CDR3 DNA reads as TGTGCCAGTAGTCCAAGGGGAGGTATAACTGAAGCTTTCTTT.

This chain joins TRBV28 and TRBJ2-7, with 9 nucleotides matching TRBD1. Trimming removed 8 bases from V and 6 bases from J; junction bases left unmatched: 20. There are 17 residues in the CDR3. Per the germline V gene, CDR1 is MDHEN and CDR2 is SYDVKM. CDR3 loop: CASGNGPRDREVGEQYF. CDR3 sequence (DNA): TGTGCCAGCGGGAACGGACCGAGGGACAGGGAGGTGGGCGAGCAGTACTTC.

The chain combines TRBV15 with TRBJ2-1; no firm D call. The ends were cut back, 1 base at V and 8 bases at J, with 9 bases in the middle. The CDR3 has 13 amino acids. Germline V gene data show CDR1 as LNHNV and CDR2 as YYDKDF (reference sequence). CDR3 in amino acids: CATSRVEPDEQFF. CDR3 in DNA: TGTGCCACCAGCAGAGTAGAGCCGGATGAGCAGTTCTTC.

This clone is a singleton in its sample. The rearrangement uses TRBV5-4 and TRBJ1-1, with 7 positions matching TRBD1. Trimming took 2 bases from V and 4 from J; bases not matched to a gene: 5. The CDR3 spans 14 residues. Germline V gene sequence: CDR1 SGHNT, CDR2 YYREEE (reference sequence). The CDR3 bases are TGTGCCAGCAGCTTCACAGGGGCCTCCACTGAAGCTTTCTTT. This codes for CASSFTGASTEAFF.

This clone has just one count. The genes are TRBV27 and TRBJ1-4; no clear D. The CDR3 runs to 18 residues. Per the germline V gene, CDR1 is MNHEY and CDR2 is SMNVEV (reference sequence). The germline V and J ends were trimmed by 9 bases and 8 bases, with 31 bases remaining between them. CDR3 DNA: TGTGCCAGGACTTTGGTGGGTCAGACCCGTTATCAGGACGAAAAACTGTTTTTT. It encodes CARTLVGQTRYQDEKLFF.

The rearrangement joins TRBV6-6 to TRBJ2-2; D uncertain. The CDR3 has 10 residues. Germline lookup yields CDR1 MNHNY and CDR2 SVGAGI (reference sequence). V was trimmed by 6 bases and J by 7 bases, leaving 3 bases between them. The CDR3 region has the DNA TGTGCCAGCAGAGGCGGGGAGCTGTTTTTT. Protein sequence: CASRGGELFF.

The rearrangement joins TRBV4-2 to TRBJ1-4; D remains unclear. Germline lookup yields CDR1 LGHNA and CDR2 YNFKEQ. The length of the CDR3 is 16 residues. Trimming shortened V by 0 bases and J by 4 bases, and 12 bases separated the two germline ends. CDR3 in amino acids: CASSQDRGRNNEKLFF. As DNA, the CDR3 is TGTGCCAGCAGCCAAGATAGAGGACGGAATAATGAAAAACTGTTTTTT.

In DNA form, the CDR3 reads TGTGCCAGCAGCCAAGAAGGAAGGAACACCGGGGAGCTGTTTTTT. Translated: CASSQEGRNTGELFF. This chain links TRBV4-2 with TRBJ2-2; D unclear. With 0 bases removed from V and 1 base from J, the gap between germline ends came to 6 bases. Germline V CDR1 and CDR2: LGHNA, YNFKEQ. The CDR3 is 15 amino acids.

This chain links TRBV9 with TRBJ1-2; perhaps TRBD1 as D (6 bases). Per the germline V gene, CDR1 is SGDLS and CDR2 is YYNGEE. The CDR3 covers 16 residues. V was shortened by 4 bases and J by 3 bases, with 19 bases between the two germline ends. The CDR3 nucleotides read TGTGCCAGCAGCCCCAGAGAGTCAGGGGAGGACTATGGCTACACCTTC. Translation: CASSPRESGEDYGYTF.

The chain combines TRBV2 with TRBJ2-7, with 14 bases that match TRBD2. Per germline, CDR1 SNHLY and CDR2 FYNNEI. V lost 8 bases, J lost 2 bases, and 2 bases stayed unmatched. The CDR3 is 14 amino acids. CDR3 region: CASAGLAGAYEQYF. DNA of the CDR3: TGTGCCAGCGCGGGACTAGCGGGAGCCTACGAGCAGTACTTC.

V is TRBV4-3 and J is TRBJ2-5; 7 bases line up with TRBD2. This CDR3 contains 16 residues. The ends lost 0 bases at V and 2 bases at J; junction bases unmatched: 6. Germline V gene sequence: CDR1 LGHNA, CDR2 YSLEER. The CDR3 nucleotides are TGCGCCAGCAGCCAAGATACAGCGGGGAGGCAAGAGACCCAGTACTTC. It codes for CASSQDTAGRQETQYF.

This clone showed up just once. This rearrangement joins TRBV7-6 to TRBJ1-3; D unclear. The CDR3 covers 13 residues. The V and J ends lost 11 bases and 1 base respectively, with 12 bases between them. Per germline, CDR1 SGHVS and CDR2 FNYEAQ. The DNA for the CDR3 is TGTGCCTCACGGGGTTTGTCTGGAAACACCATATATTTT. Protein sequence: CASRGLSGNTIYF. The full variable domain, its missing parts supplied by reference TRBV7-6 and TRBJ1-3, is GAGVSQSPRYKVTKRGQDVALRCDPISGHVSLYWYRQALGQGPEFLTYFNYEAQQDKSGLPNDRFSAERPEGSISTLTIQRTEQRDSAMYRCASRGLSGNTIYFGEGSWLTVV.

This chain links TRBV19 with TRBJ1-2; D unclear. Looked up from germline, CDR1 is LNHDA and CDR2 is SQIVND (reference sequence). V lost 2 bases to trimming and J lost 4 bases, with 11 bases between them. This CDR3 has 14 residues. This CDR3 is CASSIRGDTYGYTF. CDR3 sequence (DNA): TGTGCCAGTAGTATAAGAGGTGACACCTATGGCTACACCTTC.

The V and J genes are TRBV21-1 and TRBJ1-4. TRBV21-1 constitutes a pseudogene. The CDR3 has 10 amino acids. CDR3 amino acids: CASSKEELFF. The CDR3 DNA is TGTGCCAGCAGCAAAGAGGAACTGTTTTTT.

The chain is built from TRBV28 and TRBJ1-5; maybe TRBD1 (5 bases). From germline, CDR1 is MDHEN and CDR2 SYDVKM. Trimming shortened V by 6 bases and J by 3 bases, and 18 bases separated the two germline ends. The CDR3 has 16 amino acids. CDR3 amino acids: CASSHLRGRDNQPQHF. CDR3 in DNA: TGTGCCAGCAGCCACCTTCGTGGCAGGGACAATCAGCCCCAGCATTTT. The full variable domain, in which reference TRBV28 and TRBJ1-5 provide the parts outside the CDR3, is DVKVTQSSRYLVKRTGEKVFLECVQDMDHENMFWYRQDPGLGLRLIYFSYDVKMKEKGDIPEGYSVSREKKERFSLILESASTNQTSMYLCASSHLRGRDNQPQHFGDGTRLSIL.

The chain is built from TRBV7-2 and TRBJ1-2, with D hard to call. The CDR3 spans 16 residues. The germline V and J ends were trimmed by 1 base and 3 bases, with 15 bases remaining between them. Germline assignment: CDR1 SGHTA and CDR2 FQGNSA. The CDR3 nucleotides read TGTGCCAGCAGCTTAGGGTTAGGGTATCACGACTATGGCTACACCTTC. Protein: CASSLGLGYHDYGYTF.

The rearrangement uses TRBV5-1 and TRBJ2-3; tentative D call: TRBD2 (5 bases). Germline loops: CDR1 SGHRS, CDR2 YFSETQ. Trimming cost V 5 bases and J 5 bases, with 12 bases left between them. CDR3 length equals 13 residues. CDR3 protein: CASSGMAGDTQYF. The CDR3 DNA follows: TGCGCCAGCAGTGGAATGGCGGGAGATACGCAGTATTTT.

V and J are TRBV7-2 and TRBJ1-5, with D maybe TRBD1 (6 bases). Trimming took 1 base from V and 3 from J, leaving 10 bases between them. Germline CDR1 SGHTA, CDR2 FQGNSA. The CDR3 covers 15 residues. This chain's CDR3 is CASSLGRGPNQPQHF. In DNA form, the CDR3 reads TGTGCCAGCAGCTTAGGCAGGGGTCCCAATCAGCCCCAGCATTTT.

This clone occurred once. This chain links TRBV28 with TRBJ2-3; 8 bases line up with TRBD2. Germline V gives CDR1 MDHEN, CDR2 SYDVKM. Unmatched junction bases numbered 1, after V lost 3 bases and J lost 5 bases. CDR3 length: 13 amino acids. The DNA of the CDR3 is TGTGCCAGCAGTTTCCGGGGGGGAGATACGCAGTATTTT. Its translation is CASSFRGGDTQYF. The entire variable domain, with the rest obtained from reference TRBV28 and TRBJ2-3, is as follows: DVKVTQSSRYLVKRTGEKVFLECVQDMDHENMFWYRQDPGLGLRLIYFSYDVKMKEKGDIPEGYSVSREKKERFSLILESASTNQTSMYLCASSFRGGDTQYFGPGTRLTVL.

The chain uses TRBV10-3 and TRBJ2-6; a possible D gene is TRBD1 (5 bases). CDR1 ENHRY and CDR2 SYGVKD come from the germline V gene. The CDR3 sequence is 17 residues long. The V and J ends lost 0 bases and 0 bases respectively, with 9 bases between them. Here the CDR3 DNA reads TGTGCCATCAGTGAGTCGGGGCAGGGCTCTGGGGCCAACGTCCTGACTTTC. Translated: CAISESGQGSGANVLTF.

As DNA, the CDR3 is TGTGCCTGGTACCAGGGGCTAGCGGGGGGTGTTCCGAACACCGGGGAGCTGTTTTTT. Its protein product is CAWYQGLAGGVPNTGELFF. The gene calls are TRBV30 and TRBJ2-2; TRBD2 aligns across 11 bases. J was trimmed by 0 bases and V by 5 bases; bases with no gene match: 14. This CDR3 comprises 19 residues. Germline V gene sequence: CDR1 GTSNPN, CDR2 SVGIG (reference sequence).

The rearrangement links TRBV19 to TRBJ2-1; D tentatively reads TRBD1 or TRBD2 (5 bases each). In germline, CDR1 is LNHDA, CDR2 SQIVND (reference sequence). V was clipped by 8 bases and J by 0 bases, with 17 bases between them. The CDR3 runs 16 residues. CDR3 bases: TGTGCCAGTGAGGGGAACAGTTCTAGCTCCTACAATGAGCAGTTCTTC. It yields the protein CASEGNSSSSYNEQFF.

The CDR3 loop is CASSLVGGNTGELFF. CDR3 DNA sequence: TGTGCCAGCAGCTTAGTTGGGGGAAACACCGGGGAGCTGTTTTTT. The chain is built from TRBV11-2 and TRBJ2-2; D possibly uses TRBD1 or TRBD2 (5 bases each). Between the trimmed V and J ends, which lost 1 base and 2 bases, there was a span of 8 bases. The CDR3 spans 15 residues. Per the germline V gene, CDR1 is SGHAT and CDR2 is FQNNGV.

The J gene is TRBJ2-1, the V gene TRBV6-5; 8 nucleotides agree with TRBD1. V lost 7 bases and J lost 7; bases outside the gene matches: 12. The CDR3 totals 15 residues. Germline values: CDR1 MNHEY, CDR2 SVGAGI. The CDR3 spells CASTPDRAFKNEQFF. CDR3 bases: TGTGCCAGCACCCCGGACAGGGCCTTCAAAAATGAGCAGTTCTTC.

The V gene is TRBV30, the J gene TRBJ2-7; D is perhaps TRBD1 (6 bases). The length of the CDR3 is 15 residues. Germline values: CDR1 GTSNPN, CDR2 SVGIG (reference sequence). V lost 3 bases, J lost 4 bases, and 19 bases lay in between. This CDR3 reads CAWRPPSGTPYEQYF. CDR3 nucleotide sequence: TGTGCCTGGAGACCACCCTCCGGGACACCGTACGAGCAGTACTTC.

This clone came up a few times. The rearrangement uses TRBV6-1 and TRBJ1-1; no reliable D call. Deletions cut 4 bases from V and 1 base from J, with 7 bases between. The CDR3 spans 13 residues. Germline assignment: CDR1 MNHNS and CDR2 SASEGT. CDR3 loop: CASSVNRNTEAFF. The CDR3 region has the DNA TGTGCCAGCAGTGTCAACAGGAACACTGAAGCTTTCTTT.

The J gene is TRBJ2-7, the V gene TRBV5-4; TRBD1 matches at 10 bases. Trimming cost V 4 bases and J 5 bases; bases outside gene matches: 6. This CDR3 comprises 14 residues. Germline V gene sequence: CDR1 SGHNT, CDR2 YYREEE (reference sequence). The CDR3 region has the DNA TGTGCCAGCAGCCGCCGGGACAGGGGAAACGAGCAGTACTTC. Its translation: CASSRRDRGNEQYF.

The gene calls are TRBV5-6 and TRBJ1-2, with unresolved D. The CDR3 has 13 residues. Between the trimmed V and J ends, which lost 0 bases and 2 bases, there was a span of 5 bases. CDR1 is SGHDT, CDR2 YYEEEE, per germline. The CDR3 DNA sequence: TGTGCCAGCAGCTTGGCCAGCAACTATGGCTACACCTTC. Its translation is CASSLASNYGYTF.

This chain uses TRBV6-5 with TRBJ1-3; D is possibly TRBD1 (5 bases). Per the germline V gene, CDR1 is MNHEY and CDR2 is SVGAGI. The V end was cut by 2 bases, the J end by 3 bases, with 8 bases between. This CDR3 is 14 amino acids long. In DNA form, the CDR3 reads TGTGCCAGCAGTTACGGGGGTAGTGGAAACACCATATATTTT. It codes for CASSYGGSGNTIYF.

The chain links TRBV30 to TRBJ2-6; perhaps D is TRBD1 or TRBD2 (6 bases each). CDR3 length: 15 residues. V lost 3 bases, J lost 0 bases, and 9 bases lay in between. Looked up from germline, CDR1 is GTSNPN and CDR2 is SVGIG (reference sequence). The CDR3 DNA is TGTGCCTGGAGAGGGGGACTCTCTGGGGCCAACGTCCTGACTTTC. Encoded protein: CAWRGGLSGANVLTF.